This T cell receptor (beta chain) was recovered during a study of cytomegalovirus exposure and HLA in healthy donors (dated 2017 in TCRdb). Background for the entire study: According to an earlier analysis of a few hundred of the donors, 200 million or so T cells yielded approximately 120 million unique TCR beta sequences and about 280 Gb of sequence data. Roughly 300 gigabases of sequencing data and roughly 90 million unique TCR sequences were included in an early release covering around 650 HLA-typed donors. Of the 398 genotyped donors, approximately 83% fell in the genetic ancestry cluster associated with self-reported Caucasian donors. The study was designed to test whether signatures of past pathogen exposure could be identified by cataloging public T cell receptors. The study profiled the T cell repertoires of about 720 subjects by immunosequencing and related them to cytomegalovirus serostatus. Along with the 666-subject first cohort, a separate validation cohort of over 90 different subjects was used. High-throughput TCR immunosequencing, statistical association of individual TCRs with disease status, and machine learning were combined to predict cytomegalovirus infection status. To study patterns of TCR occurrence, a later analysis re-analyzed previously published TCR beta repertoires from several hundred donors and added high-resolution HLA genotyping. In the later analysis, no new phenotypic data were used to find candidate immune exposures; instead, reliance was placed on TCR beta sequences and their occurrence across donors. An earlier analysis of some 600 of the donors applied high-throughput TCR beta sequencing to assess whether each TCR beta V gene segment acted as functional or pseudogenic. Donor age, sex, ethnicity and CMV serostatus were compiled together with the repertoire data. In a later genetic analysis, genome-wide SNP genotypes for about 55% of the roughly 670 donors were used, and that subset was treated as a discovery cohort. All discovery cohort repertoires had been generated on a single sequencing platform. HLA typing covered class I and class II loci at four-digit resolution. The number of typed donors differed by locus: about 620-640 for A, B, C, DRB1 and DQB1; some 500 for DQA1; some 610 for DPA1; and roughly 470 for DPB1. Roughly 5 DR-DQ haplotypes were treated as single units for association and clustering because of strong linkage in the cohort. Across roughly 420 genotyped donors of the cohort, an average of roughly 250,000 unique TCR beta nucleotide sequences per donor were sequenced, and roughly 18% of those sequences were non-productive.

Receptor amplification or capture employed the immunoSEQ multiplex PCR assay. A mixture of 60 forward primers for TCR Vbeta segments and 13 reverse primers for TCR Jbeta segments was used in the multiplex PCR. The CDR3 region of rearranged TCR beta genes was amplified from genomic DNA by a multiplex PCR assay. Amplified TCR beta libraries were sequenced as 87-base-pair reads on the Illumina HiSeq System. As for the authors' bioinformatics: A later analysis counted about 80 million unique TCR beta chains across the 550 to 750 repertoires, and 10 million to 11 million of these chains were shared by at least two donors. To remove PCR and sequencing errors, raw reads were error-corrected and collapsed into unique sequences using a nearest-neighbor algorithm that merged closely related sequences. Alignment of CDR3 sequences to IMGT reference sequences was used to assign V, D and J gene segments. Each retained sequence needed at least a six-nucleotide match to both a V gene segment and a J gene segment. Rearrangements were called productive when the CDR3 lacked stop codons and stayed in frame with V and J; all others were non-productive. Following IMGT convention, CDR3 was defined as the stretch from the second conserved V-encoded cysteine up to the conserved J-encoded phenylalanine. In an earlier analysis of around 640 of the donors, sequences lacking an unambiguous match to a single V gene segment were excluded. An earlier analysis of approximately 590 of the donors called V segments functional above 56.7% productive rearrangements and segregating when the between-donor standard deviation exceeded 5%. To diagnose cytomegalovirus status from the catalog of TCR beta chain sequences, a statistical classification framework was built. In a later analysis, TCR nucleotide sequences were compared against IMGT/GENE-DB human TR gene sequences so that V and J genes could be assigned. In a later analysis, CDR3 sequences and most-parsimonious VDJ recombination scenarios were assigned using the TCRdist pipeline. In a later analysis, every TCR beta chain was defined by the combination of its CDR3 amino acid sequence and its V-gene family, and reads without a unique V-gene family were dropped. A later analysis removed nearly 600 highly shared, low-generation-probability nucleotide sequences to deal with suspected cross-contamination and a sequencing artifact. For each public chain, a later analysis derived a clonal expansion index from normalized ranks of inferred template counts within each repertoire. A later analysis computed generation probabilities with a VDJ recombination model fitted to out-of-frame rearrangements, and checked the results against IGoR. In a later analysis, TCR-TCR, TCR-HLA and TCR-CMV co-occurrence was scored with hypergeometric tests, and a repertoire-size bias correction was applied to TCR pairs. To estimate false discovery rates, a later analysis permuted the HLA or CMV assignments 20 times. In a later analysis, co-occurring TCRs were grouped using DBSCAN, and TCRdist sequence similarity was added for clustering within HLA-allele-positive subsets. Co-occurrence clustering excluded repertoires with fewer than 30,000 or more than 120,000 public chains, plus five with anomalous nucleotide sharing. In its TCRdb copy, this immuneACCESS table keeps in-frame sequences only and misses some clones. Where compared with another copy, unresolved V genes explain less than half of these, and the others have no known cause. The V and J calls and clone size come from that table; D and trimming were worked out from the DNA. The sample data list around 120,000 clones, and 82% of these were observed just once. In total, the top ten clones hold roughly 12% of the sample.

To note about this clone: Its antigen is currently not known. Per-base qualities were not stored, and no clone one base away is much larger.

The study at large found these results: Assigning TCR associations to individual alleles was difficult when HLA alleles, especially DR and DQ, strongly co-occurred. According to a later analysis, TCR association rates differed among HLA loci, with DRB1 alleles showing the most associated TCRs and HLA-C alleles showing the fewest. A group of highly shared sequence variants was considered likely to be a technical artifact of the sequencing pipeline. The authors suggested that the approach could potentially be generalized to other disease states and immunological phenotypes. At a false discovery rate of 0.05, a later analysis linked 16,951 TCR beta sequences to specific HLA alleles. In an earlier analysis of roughly 560 of the donors, most TCR beta V segments were observed in productive rearrangements about 90% or about 30% of the time, broadly matching IMGT annotations. In a later genetic analysis, fewer N-insertions in productive TCRs were reported among donors in an Asian-associated ancestry cluster than the approximately 710-donor mean. Because the 87-base-pair reads could not distinguish some IMGT-functional V segments, including TRBV6-2 and TRBV6-3, those segments were excluded. A later analysis found that most CMV-associated TCR beta chains appeared HLA-restricted, with HLA associations seemingly driven largely by CMV exposure. In a later analysis, several top co-occurrence clusters were reported to appear linked to parvovirus B19, influenza, CMV and Epstein-Barr virus. In a later genetic analysis, a missense DCLRE1C variant was associated with V-gene and J-gene trimming of TCR beta chains, and the association was replicated in an independent cohort. A later analysis found that HLA-associated TCR beta chains were more clonally expanded and had lower generation probabilities than equally common non-associated chains. CMV serostatus was the only immune exposure information available for the cohort. In both the original and validation cohorts, the classifier was reported to diagnose cytomegalovirus status with high specificity and sensitivity. Sequencing depth was assumed to be roughly uniform across donors in the presence/absence analyses, though that assumption may not hold. Because HLA typing was missing for some donors at each locus, association tests included only the typed subset. Most TCR sequences were observed very rarely across donors, whereas some public TCRs were present in many individuals. The study gave a list of 150 to 200 TCR beta chains associated with cytomegalovirus. Correlated functional status among segregating V segments might be attributable to linkage disequilibrium, but an unknown experimental factor could not be ruled out. Because counts were too low, under 20 rarely observed V segments, including chromosome 9 orphons, were left out of the earlier analysis of 587 of the donors. Three of the identified cytomegalovirus-associated TCR beta chains were confirmed in vitro to be specific for cytomegalovirus antigens. A further reported finding was that TCR beta sequences accurately predicted the HLA-A and HLA-B alleles for most subjects in the first cohort. Only TCR beta chains were sequenced in this cohort, and the absence of alpha or paired-chain data limited detectable features.

CDR1 and CDR2 were assigned from the germline V gene as SGHNT and YENEEA. The CDR3 runs 17 amino acids, cysteine and phenylalanine included. Here the CDR3 DNA is all that survives: 51 bases in frame from base 1. V is cut back by 3 bases and J by 6 bases, with 10 bases in the junction unmatched. The cohort was made up of about 610 healthy bone marrow donors. At the time of sampling, all cohort members were nominally healthy, though unrecorded immune exposures were likely present. The donor tested CMV seropositive and was one of the 289 seropositive cohort members. A peripheral blood sample was provided by each donor, and peripheral blood mononuclear cells were used for TCR beta sequencing. Genomic DNA was extracted from the blood cell samples with the Qiagen DNeasy Blood Extraction Kit.

The specimen was PBMCs. The origin of this receptor is a male donor in good health and CMV-seropositive. The sequence links TRBV11-3 to TRBJ2-2; 10 central bases correspond to TRBD2. The CDR3 protein: CASSLVSSGSRPGELFF. The nucleotides are TGTGCCAGCAGCTTGGTTTCTAGCGGGAGTCGACCCGGGGAGCTGTTTTTT.